This T cell receptor (beta chain) was identified during a study of T cell changes during pregnancy in multiple sclerosis. Using immunoSEQ multiplex PCR, the repertoire was profiled, and TCRdb retains in-frame clones only, with some absent. The sample lists tens of thousands of clones; 92% were seen once. The CDR3 extends over 15 amino acids. Unmatched junction bases numbered 6, after V lost 2 bases and J lost 8 bases. The germline gives CDR1 SGHNT, CDR2 YYREEE (reference sequence). This TCR was sampled from a female donor with multiple sclerosis, enrolled in a pregnancy study. This chain uses TRBV5-4 with TRBJ1-4; 10 positions agree with TRBD1. The specimen comprised peripheral blood, sampled in the first trimester of pregnancy. In DNA, the CDR3 is TGTGCCAGCAGCTTCGATGGGACAGGGGAAGAAAAACTGTTTTTT. The encoded protein is CASSFDGTGEEKLFF.